One sample yielded the 10 T cell receptor beta chains listed below, sequenced in a study of T cell responses to AZD1222 COVID-19 vaccine. Repertoires were generated with immunoSEQ multiplex PCR, while TCRdb's copy carries only in-frame clones and drops some. The repertoire has roughly 120,000 clones, over 75% of them found once; the top ten carry about 4%. The source material was peripheral blood, sampled on day 0 of MenACWY control vaccination. These receptors came from an adult in good health.

The chain couples TRBV3-1 (or the pseudogene TRBV3-2) to TRBJ2-3, with 8 bases matching TRBD1. Germline loops: CDR1 LGHDT, CDR2 YNNKEL (reference sequence). The CDR3 has 15 residues. With V trimmed by 5 bases and J by 5 bases, 9 bases remained unmatched. CDR3 DNA: TGTGCCAGCAGCTCACGACAGGGGCGCGTAGATACGCAGTATTTT. Residues: CASSSRQGRVDTQYF.

This rearrangement joins TRBV9 to TRBJ2-5; the match to TRBD2 covers 14 bases. V shed 1 base, J shed 5 bases, and the junction held 7 bases outside the gene matches. The CDR3 has 17 amino acids. Germline V CDR1 and CDR2: SGDLS, YYNGEE. CDR3 nucleotides: TGTGCCAGCAGCGTAACCTGGACTAGCGGGGGGAGTGAGACCCAGTACTTC. Translating it yields CASSVTWTSGGSETQYF.

This clone counts as medium-sized (0.01 to 0.1%). The rearrangement links TRBV5-4 to TRBJ2-7; 11 nucleotides line up with TRBD2. The CDR3 loop spans 16 amino acids. The trim removed 3 bases at V and 5 bases at J, leaving 10 bases unmatched. Germline V gene lookup returns CDR1 SGHNT and CDR2 YYREEE (reference sequence). The CDR3 is CASSYDLAGGSNEQYF. For the CDR3, the DNA is TGTGCCAGCAGCTACGATCTAGCGGGGGGCAGCAACGAGCAGTACTTC.

This chain connects TRBV5-4 to TRBJ1-2; D unclear. The CDR3 has 15 amino acids. CDR1 and CDR2 (germline): SGHNT, YYREEE (reference sequence). The V end was cut by 1 base, the J end by 2 bases, with 12 bases between. The CDR3 DNA reads TGTGCCAGCAGCTTGAAGGCGGGCCTCAACTATGGCTACACCTTC. Its protein product is CASSLKAGLNYGYTF.

The genes are TRBV6-5 and TRBJ1-1; D is unclear. The V end was cut by 6 bases, the J end by 1 base, with 12 bases between. Germline CDR1 reads MNHEY; CDR2 reads SVGAGI. The CDR3 covers 14 residues. This CDR3 is CASSLTWGNTEAFF. The CDR3 DNA sequence: TGTGCCAGCAGCCTGACCTGGGGGAACACTGAAGCTTTCTTT.

This clone was observed a few times. The chain carries TRBV30 and TRBJ2-7, with 7 bases identical to TRBD1. The CDR3 loop spans 12 amino acids. With 7 bases clipped from V and 2 bases from J, the junction kept 5 bases outside the gene matches. CDR1 GTSNPN and CDR2 SVGIG come from the germline V gene (reference sequence). The CDR3 protein is CALEGATYEQYF. For the CDR3, the DNA is TGTGCCTTAGAGGGGGCAACCTACGAGCAGTACTTC.

The V and J genes are TRBV2 and TRBJ2-3; D uncertain. The germline V gene has CDR1 SNHLY and CDR2 FYNNEI. Trimming took 2 bases from V and 6 from J, leaving 18 bases between them. CDR3 length equals 16 residues. CDR3 region: CASSELVPGVGDTQYF. The CDR3 coding sequence is TGTGCCAGCAGTGAATTGGTTCCTGGGGTCGGGGATACGCAGTATTTT.

This sequence joins TRBV24-1 and TRBJ1-2, with D tentatively TRBD1 (5 bases). The CDR3 loop spans 12 amino acids. Deletions cut 4 bases from V and 8 bases from J, with 10 bases between. Germline CDR1 and CDR2: KGHDR and SFDVKD. CDR3 in amino acids: CATSENGQGYTF. In nucleotides, the CDR3 is TGTGCCACCAGTGAGAACGGACAAGGCTACACCTTC.

This chain uses TRBV5-1 with TRBJ1-3; D is unclear. V lost 4 bases, J lost 0 bases, and 11 bases lay in between. The CDR3 is made up of 15 amino acids. The germline V gene has CDR1 SGHRS and CDR2 YFSETQ. CDR3 nucleotides: TGCGCCAGCAGCCCGGGAATCGTCTCTGGAAACACCATATATTTT. Encoded protein: CASSPGIVSGNTIYF.

This chain uses TRBV4-3 with TRBJ2-5, with D uncertain. V was cut by 0 bases and J by 3 bases, with 5 bases left in between. CDR3 length: 13 amino acids. In germline, CDR1 is LGHNA, CDR2 YSLEER. CDR3 DNA sequence: TGCGCCAGCAGCCAAGAGCAGGAAGAGACCCAGTACTTC. It translates to CASSQEQEETQYF.